Listed below are T cell receptor beta chains from one sample, sequenced in a study of blood T cell repertoires in COVID-19. The method was immunoSEQ multiplex PCR; TCRdb's version includes in-frame clones alone and lacks a portion of them. The sample gives some 40,000 clones, roughly 88% of which show up once; 2% to 2.5% is in the top ten. The material sequenced was peripheral blood. These receptors came from a human donor in a cohort sampled during active COVID-19. Each CDR3 is given with its conserved first and last residue. A D gene is named only where the DNA matches it firmly. Clone size is stated in some rows and not others, as once, few, many or a class when expanded.

TRBJ2-3	-	-	TRBV6-5	CASSYSLTGDTQYF	TGTGCCAGCAGTTACTCCCTGACAGGCGATACGCAGTATTTT
TRBJ2-4	-	-	TRBV11-2	CASSATYTLGKNIQYF	TGTGCCAGCAGCGCCACCTACACCCTAGGCAAAAACATTCAGTACTTC
TRBJ1-6	-	TRBD1	TRBV5-1	CASSFLAGGYNSPLHF	TGCGCCAGCAGCTTCCTCGCAGGGGGATATAATTCACCCCTCCACTTT
TRBJ2-7	-	-	TRBV9	CASSASVSSYEQYF	TGTGCCAGCAGCGCAAGCGTTAGCTCCTACGAGCAGTACTTC
TRBJ2-1	-	TRBD2	TRBV3-1/TRBV3-2	CASSHTSGGNEQFF	TGTGCCAGCAGCCATACTAGCGGGGGCAATGAGCAGTTCTTC
TRBJ2-3	-	-	TRBV6-5	CASTPPRQDTQYF	TGTGCCAGCACTCCGCCGAGACAGGATACGCAGTATTTT
TRBJ1-3	-	-	TRBV27	CASSSRQYGNTIYF	TGTGCCAGCAGTAGTCGCCAGTACGGGAACACCATATATTTT
TRBJ1-2	-	-	TRBV2	CASMYGGIYGYTF	TGTGCCAGCATGTACGGGGGGATCTATGGCTACACCTTC
TRBJ2-5	-	-	TRBV18	CASSPPGLTKETQYF	TGTGCCAGCTCACCACCGGGACTTACTAAAGAGACCCAGTACTTC
TRBJ2-7	-	TRBD2	TRBV30	CAWESGGYEQYF	TGTGCCTGGGAAAGCGGGGGCTACGAGCAGTACTTC
TRBJ1-1	-	-	TRBV12-3/TRBV12-4	CASSLGQNTEAFF	TGTGCCAGCAGTTTGGGCCAGAACACTGAAGCTTTCTTT
TRBJ1-2	-	-	TRBV5-6	CASSLTAPYYGYTF	TGTGCCAGCAGCTTGACAGCTCCCTACTATGGCTACACCTTC
TRBJ2-1	-	TRBD1	TRBV11-2	CASSLTGGLNEQFF	TGTGCCAGCAGCTTAACAGGGGGATTGAATGAGCAGTTCTTC
TRBJ1-4	-	-	TRBV7-4	CASSLDQTRPKEKLFF	TGTGCCAGCAGCTTAGACCAGACGAGGCCTAAAGAAAAACTGTTTTTT
TRBJ2-4	once	-	TRBV10-1	CASSESGVRENIQYF	TGCGCCAGCAGTGAGAGCGGCGTCAGAGAAAACATTCAGTACTTC
TRBJ2-1	-	TRBD2	TRBV6-5	CATRVGGGSEQFF	TGTGCCACCCGTGTGGGGGGAGGGAGTGAGCAGTTCTTC
TRBJ2-7	-	TRBD2	TRBV2	CASSTAGLAGVSYEQYF	TGTGCCAGCAGTACTGCAGGACTAGCGGGGGTCTCCTACGAGCAGTACTTC
TRBJ2-7	once	-	TRBV7-9	CASSYGEAYEQYF	TGTGCCAGCAGCTACGGGGAAGCCTACGAGCAGTACTTC
TRBJ1-2	-	TRBD1	TRBV6-5	CASGLLDRAGGYTF	TGTGCCAGCGGACTTCTCGACAGGGCGGGTGGCTACACCTTC
TRBJ2-7	once	-	TRBV5-1	CASSLSTGKSHEQYF	TGCGCCAGCAGCTTGTCTACAGGGAAGTCTCACGAGCAGTACTTC
TRBJ1-1	-	TRBD1	TRBV19	CASSLRGRDTEAFF	TGTGCCAGTAGTCTCAGGGGGCGAGACACTGAAGCTTTCTTT
TRBJ2-7	-	TRBD2	TRBV5-1	CASSLSGAPDEQYF	TGCGCCAGCAGCCTTAGCGGGGCCCCGGACGAGCAGTACTTC
TRBJ2-3	-	-	TRBV19	CASKREGGSTDTQYF	TGTGCCAGTAAAAGGGAAGGGGGTAGCACAGATACGCAGTATTTT
TRBJ2-7	-	-	TRBV11-2	CASSSLRTDTYEQYF	TGTGCCAGCAGCTCCCTAAGGACAGATACCTACGAGCAGTACTTC
TRBJ2-1	once	-	TRBV27	CASSSPPPDYNEQFF	TGTGCCAGCAGTTCCCCCCCTCCAGATTACAATGAGCAGTTCTTC
TRBJ1-2	-	-	TRBV19	CASRIDSYGYTF	TGTGCCAGCAGAATTGACAGCTATGGCTACACCTTC
TRBJ1-1	-	TRBD1	TRBV29-1	CSVKTGSNTEAFF	TGCAGCGTTAAGACAGGGTCGAACACTGAAGCTTTCTTT
TRBJ1-6	-	TRBD1	TRBV7-3	CASSAGQGNNSPLHF	TGTGCCAGCAGCGCGGGACAGGGGAATAATTCACCCCTCCACTTT
TRBJ2-2	-	TRBD1	TRBV6-5	CASTPARGLTGELFF	TGTGCCAGCACCCCTGCGAGGGGGCTCACCGGGGAGCTGTTTTTT
TRBJ1-5	-	-	TRBV2	CASKRDTNQPQHF	TGTGCCAGCAAGAGGGACACCAACCAGCCCCAGCATTTT
TRBJ1-4	-	-	TRBV27	CASTERAPYGEKLFF	TGTGCCAGCACGGAGAGGGCCCCTTATGGTGAAAAACTGTTTTTT
TRBJ2-1	-	TRBD2	TRBV7-3	CASSLGLAAYNEQFF	TGTGCCAGCAGCTTGGGACTAGCAGCCTACAATGAGCAGTTCTTC
TRBJ2-7	few	-	TRBV19	CASSEQGGGWYEQYF	TGTGCCAGTAGTGAGCAGGGAGGAGGTTGGTACGAGCAGTACTTC
TRBJ1-5	-	-	TRBV12-2	CASRLARESISNQPQHF	TGTGCAAGTCGCTTAGCGCGTGAGAGCATTAGCAATCAGCCCCAGCATTTT
TRBJ1-2	-	TRBD1	TRBV18	CASLPSDRGADGYTF	TGTGCCAGTCTACCATCGGACAGGGGAGCAGATGGCTACACCTTC
TRBJ2-7	once	-	TRBV12-3/TRBV12-4	CASSFDSAYEQYF	TGTGCCAGCAGTTTTGACAGCGCCTACGAGCAGTACTTC
TRBJ2-7	-	TRBD2	TRBV7-2	CASSPSGGVLYEQYF	TGTGCCAGCAGCCCTAGCGGGGGAGTACTCTACGAGCAGTACTTC
TRBJ1-2	once	-	TRBV6-5	CASRGVGYTF	TGTGCCAGCAGAGGGGTCGGCTACACCTTC
TRBJ1-2	-	-	TRBV5-6	CASSLSSYGYTF	TGTGCCAGCAGCTTGTCCAGCTATGGCTACACCTTC
TRBJ1-2	-	TRBD1	TRBV10-3	CAISPPLRGPANYGYTF	TGTGCCATCAGTCCCCCCCTCAGGGGGCCCGCTAACTATGGCTACACCTTC
TRBJ1-2	-	-	TRBV27	CASSSWGHHGYTF	TGTGCCAGCAGCTCCTGGGGACACCATGGCTACACCTTC
TRBJ1-3	-	-	TRBV28	CASSFSWTASGNTIYF	TGTGCCAGCAGTTTTAGCTGGACAGCCTCTGGAAACACCATATATTTT
TRBJ1-2	-	TRBD1	TRBV29-1	CSVADWDSGSYGYTF	TGCAGCGTGGCCGACTGGGACAGTGGATCCTATGGCTACACCTTC
TRBJ2-2	once	TRBD2	TRBV3-1/TRBV3-2	CASSFPGGGATGELFF	TGTGCCAGCAGCTTCCCAGGCGGGGGGGCTACCGGGGAGCTGTTTTTT
TRBJ2-7	-	TRBD2	TRBV28	CASELERGGAYEQYF	TGTGCCAGCGAATTGGAGCGCGGGGGGGCGTACGAGCAGTACTTC
TRBJ1-6	-	-	TRBV15	CATSSLQGSYNSPLHF	TGTGCCACCAGCAGCCTACAGGGATCATATAATTCACCCCTCCACTTT
TRBJ1-2	-	-	TRBV5-4	CASRSINTATGVGYTF	TGTGCCAGCAGATCTATTAATACGGCGACGGGAGTTGGCTACACCTTC
TRBJ2-1	-	-	TRBV9	CASARGNEQFF	TGTGCCAGCGCACGGGGCAATGAGCAGTTCTTC
TRBJ2-1	few	-	TRBV27	CASSSRGYEQFF	TGTGCCAGCAGTTCGAGAGGGTATGAGCAGTTCTTC
TRBJ1-1	-	TRBD1	TRBV24-1	CATSNRGGTEAFF	TGTGCCACCAGCAACAGGGGGGGGACTGAAGCTTTCTTT
TRBJ1-2	-	TRBD1	TRBV6-5	CASSAPPDRDYGYTF	TGTGCCAGCAGCGCCCCGCCGGACAGGGATTATGGCTACACCTTC
TRBJ1-2	-	-	TRBV28	CASSPTTDGYTF	TGTGCCAGCAGTCCCACGACAGATGGCTACACCTTC